This T cell receptor (beta chain) was retrieved from a study of tumor-infiltrating lymphocytes in oesophageal squamous cell carcinoma. TCRdb re-called the PCR reads through MiXCR, storing one row per CDR3 protein. The table records fewer than 11,000 distinct CDR3 sequences, 58% of them present only once. The CDR3 contains 13 residues. V usage is TRBV12-3 or TRBV12-4 and J usage is TRBJ2-3; weak D call: TRBD1 (5 bases). The end of the DNA is better explained by TRBJ1-1, so the J call may be wrong. This clonotype was sampled from a female donor with esophageal squamous cell carcinoma. Material: esophageal tumor tissue. The CDR3 is CASSLAGDTEAFF. CDR3 in DNA: TGTGCCAGCAGTTTAGCAGGGGACACTGAAGCTTTCTTT.